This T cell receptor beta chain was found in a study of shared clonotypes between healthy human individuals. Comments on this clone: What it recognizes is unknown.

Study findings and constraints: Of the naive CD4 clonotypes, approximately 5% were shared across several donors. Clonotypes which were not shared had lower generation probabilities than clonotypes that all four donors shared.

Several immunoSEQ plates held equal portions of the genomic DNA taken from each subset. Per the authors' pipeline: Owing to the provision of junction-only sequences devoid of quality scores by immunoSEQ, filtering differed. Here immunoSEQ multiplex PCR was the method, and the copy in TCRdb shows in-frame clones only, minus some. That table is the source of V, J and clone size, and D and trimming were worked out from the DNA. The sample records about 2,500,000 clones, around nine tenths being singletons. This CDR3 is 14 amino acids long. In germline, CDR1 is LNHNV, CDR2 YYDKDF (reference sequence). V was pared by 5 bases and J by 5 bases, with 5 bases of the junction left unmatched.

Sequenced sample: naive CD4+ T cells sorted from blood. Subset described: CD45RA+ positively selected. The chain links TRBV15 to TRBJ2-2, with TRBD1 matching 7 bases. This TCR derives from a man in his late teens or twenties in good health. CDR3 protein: CATSGQAQTGELFF. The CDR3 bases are TGTGCCACCAGCGGACAGGCGCAAACCGGGGAGCTGTTTTTT.